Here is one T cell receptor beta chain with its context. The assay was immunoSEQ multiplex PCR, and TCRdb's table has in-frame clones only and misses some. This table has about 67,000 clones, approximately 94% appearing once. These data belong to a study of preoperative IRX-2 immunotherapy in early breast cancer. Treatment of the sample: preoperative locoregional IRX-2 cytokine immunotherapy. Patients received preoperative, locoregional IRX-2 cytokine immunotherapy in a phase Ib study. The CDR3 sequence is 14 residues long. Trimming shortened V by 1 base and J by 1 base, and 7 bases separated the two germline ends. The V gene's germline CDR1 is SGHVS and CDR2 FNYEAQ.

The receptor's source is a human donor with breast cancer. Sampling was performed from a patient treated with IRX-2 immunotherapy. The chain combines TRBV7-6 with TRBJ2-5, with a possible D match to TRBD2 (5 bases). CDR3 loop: CASSLERGQETQYF. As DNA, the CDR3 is TGTGCCAGCAGCTTAGAACGGGGCCAAGAGACCCAGTACTTC.